The 12 T cell receptor beta chains below come from one sample, sequenced in a study of cytomegalovirus exposure and HLA in healthy donors. PCR was performed using 60 Vbeta and 13 Jbeta primers. Profiling relied on immunoSEQ multiplex PCR, and the TCRdb table lists in-frame clones only, not all of them. This repertoire shows about 160,000 clones, 65% to 80% found once; its top ten account for roughly 2%. The source material was PBMCs. Source of these receptors: a man between 40 and 49 years old in good health and CMV-seronegative.

The chain is built from TRBV30 and TRBJ2-3, with a tentative D call TRBD2 (5 bases). Trimming took off 1 base at V and 0 bases at J, with 14 bases between the two ends. From germline, CDR1 is GTSNPN and CDR2 SVGIG (reference sequence). The CDR3 contains 16 residues. The CDR3: CAWSARLALSTDTQYF. DNA of the CDR3: TGTGCCTGGAGTGCCCGGCTAGCCTTGAGCACAGATACGCAGTATTTT.

The V and J genes are TRBV6-6 and TRBJ2-4; no clear D. V lost 6 bases to trimming and J lost 8 bases, with 8 bases between them. Germline loops: CDR1 MNHNY, CDR2 SVGAGI (reference sequence). This CDR3 spans 11 amino acids. The CDR3 nucleotides are TGTGCCAGCAGCCCCCGGGACATTCAGTACTTC. Its protein product is CASSPRDIQYF.

V usage is TRBV29-1 and J usage is TRBJ2-1; a possible D gene is TRBD2 (6 bases). The CDR3 extends over 13 amino acids. V was trimmed by 7 bases and J by 5 bases, leaving 15 bases between them. CDR1 and CDR2 from the germline V gene are SQVTM and ANQGSEA. Written as DNA, the CDR3 is TGCAGCGGGGGTCTTGGCGGGGACAATGAGCAGTTCTTC. Translation gives CSGGLGGDNEQFF.

The chain employs TRBV13 and TRBJ2-7; D gene uncertain. V lost 5 bases to trimming and J lost 2 bases, with 19 bases between them. Germline values: CDR1 PRHDT, CDR2 FYEKMQ (reference sequence). The CDR3 runs to 16 residues. CDR3: CASSLRSISLPYEQYF. DNA of the CDR3: TGTGCCAGCAGCCTAAGAAGCATATCACTACCCTACGAGCAGTACTTC.

V is TRBV27 and J is TRBJ1-2; tentatively, D is TRBD1 (5 bases). V lost 4 bases and J 8 bases, leaving 8 bases between the germline ends. Germline V lookup: CDR1 MNHEY, CDR2 SMNVEV (reference sequence). This CDR3 comprises 11 residues. Here the CDR3 reads CASSSGGGYTF. CDR3 sequence (DNA): TGTGCCAGCAGTTCCGGGGGGGGCTACACCTTC.

This clone was seen more than once but under ten times. The chain joins TRBV28 to TRBJ2-1; 8 nucleotides align to TRBD2. The germline gives CDR1 MDHEN, CDR2 SYDVKM. V was clipped by 6 bases and J by 6 bases; unmatched bases: 10. CDR3 length: 15 residues. The CDR3 bases are TGTGCCAGCAGGGAACCGGGACTAGTTAGCAATGAGCAGTTCTTC. Encoded protein: CASREPGLVSNEQFF.

The CDR3 DNA follows: TGTGCCAGCAGCTCCTACAGGACAGATGAAAAACTGTTTTTT. Its translation: CASSSYRTDEKLFF. V gene TRBV5-4 combines with J gene TRBJ1-4, with a possible D match to TRBD1 (6 bases). CDR1 and CDR2 from the germline V gene are SGHNT and YYREEE (reference sequence). This CDR3 region has 14 residues. Trimming stripped 3 bases from V and 6 bases from J, with 12 bases between.

The chain couples TRBV11-2 to TRBJ2-7, with TRBD1 identical over 9 bases. CDR1 is SGHAT, CDR2 FQNNGV, per germline. V was clipped by 5 bases and J by 4 bases; unmatched bases: 3. This CDR3 is built from 13 residues. Here the CDR3 reads CASSQGQGYEQYF. CDR3 DNA sequence: TGTGCCAGCAGCCAAGGACAGGGGTACGAGCAGTACTTC.

This chain uses TRBV5-6 with TRBJ2-3, with D unresolved. The CDR3 loop spans 14 amino acids. Deletions cut 0 bases from V and 2 bases from J, with 7 bases between. CDR1 is SGHDT and CDR2 is YYEEEE in the germline V gene. This CDR3 is CASSLVPDTDTQYF. CDR3 DNA sequence: TGTGCCAGCAGCTTGGTTCCAGACACAGATACGCAGTATTTT.

V and J are TRBV6-5 and TRBJ1-1; TRBD1 might be the D (5 bases). Trimming left V 2 bases short and J 2 bases short, with 15 bases between. The length of the CDR3 is 16 residues. Germline-derived CDR1 and CDR2 are MNHEY and SVGAGI. CDR3: CASSYRSRRDNTEAFF. The CDR3 region has the DNA TGTGCCAGCAGTTACAGGTCACGCAGGGATAACACTGAAGCTTTCTTT.

V usage is TRBV11-1 and J usage is TRBJ2-1; 7 positions match TRBD1. The CDR3 extends over 14 amino acids. The germline V gene encodes CDR1 SGHAT and CDR2 FQDESV (reference sequence). V lost 7 bases to trimming and J lost 8 bases; unmatched junction nucleotides: 11. The CDR3 DNA reads as TGTGCCAGCAAAAAGGACAGGAGTAAAGATGAGCAGTTCTTC. It yields the protein CASKKDRSKDEQFF.

The rearrangement uses TRBV7-9 and TRBJ2-5; a weak D match, TRBD2 (5 bases). Trimming cost V 2 bases and J 5 bases, with 15 bases left between them. The CDR3 sequence is 15 residues long. Germline-derived CDR1 and CDR2 are SEHNR and FQNEAQ (reference sequence). CDR3 sequence reads: CASSLRLEREETQYF. The DNA for the CDR3 is TGTGCCAGCAGCTTAAGGCTCGAGAGGGAGGAGACCCAGTACTTC.